This T cell receptor (beta chain) stems from a study of response to subunit inactivated influenza vaccine (dated by TCRdb to about 2018). Context from the whole study: To follow how T cells responded to a trivalent subunit inactivated influenza vaccine, the researchers relied on deep quantitative profiling of the T cell receptor repertoire. Overall results and qualifications from the work: The authors proposed that each seasonal influenza vaccination may bring in only a limited number of new T cells.

This clonotype came up a few times. Its antigen is unknown. Per-nucleotide qualities are absent, and no much larger clonotype sits a single base away. Per the germline V gene, SGHTA is the CDR1 and FQGNSA is the CDR2. Deletion took 2 bases off V and 4 bases off J, with a span of 12 bases between the germline ends. The CDR3 spans 15 residues, from the cysteine through the phenylalanine. Only the CDR3 DNA stays, 45 bases, in frame from base 1. Library creation used RT-PCR. The listed sequencing device is Illumina HiSeq 2500. The public sequencing data were trimmed at Q25 with fastp and processed into clonotypes with MiXCR by TCRdb, which kept only in-frame beta chains. Identical CDR3 proteins give one entry, which carries the most common genes and DNA. The sample data list some 570,000 distinct CDR3 sequences, and 10% to 12% of these were observed just once. The ten top clones hold 9.5% to 11% of the sample.

The same data also contributed to another study, on T cells expressing NK-cell markers. Reported in the second study: TCR beta cDNA libraries were made by 5'RACE template switching that added a universal primer site and unique molecular identifiers. Three sorted T-cell subsets (CD3+CD56+NKG2C+, CD3+CD56+NKG2C- and CD3+CD56-NKG2C+) from several donors had their TCR beta-chain repertoires profiled. Seven of the eight sequenced donors were HCMV-seropositive and one was HCMV-seronegative. To restrict sorting to alphabetaTCR-expressing T cells, an anti-gammadeltaTCR antibody was added in several experiments. For five or six donors, the dominant CD3+CD56+NKG2C+ clonotypes were among the top 10 CD8+ clonotypes and accounted for about 1.0-8% of CD8+ T cells. Those dominant clonotypes were again the most abundant among CD3+CD56-NKG2C+ cells in a handful of donors, at roughly 25-60.1%. Whether the expanded NKG2C-expressing T cell clones were specific for HCMV antigens remained unclear. The eight sequenced donors were randomly selected healthy volunteers, three men and five women. To determine HCMV serostatus, a commercial ELISA kit was used to detect HCMV-specific IgG in serum. Ficoll density gradient centrifugation was used to isolate peripheral blood mononuclear cells from blood. For several donors, bulk peripheral blood T-cell repertoires were additionally sequenced from unsorted PBMC. Priming for cDNA synthesis came from the TCR beta constant segment, and two successive PCR amplification steps followed. Libraries were sequenced as 2 x 150 bp reads on Illumina HiSeq 2000/2500, MiSeq or NextSeq. Reads were demultiplexed and grouped by UMI with MIGEC, and clonotypes were assembled and quantified with MiTCR. To remove erroneous sequences, TCR cDNA sequences were retained only when supported by two or more reads. The tcR package was used for downstream repertoire analysis, and clonotypes were matched between fractions using CDR3 nucleotide sequence together with V segment. VDJmatch was used to annotate antigen specificity against VDJdb, with one amino acid substitution in CDR3 allowed.

The rearranged segments are TRBV7-2 and TRBJ1-5; the D gene remains uncertain. The receptor's source is a man aged 45 to 65 who received an inactivated influenza vaccine. Donor details come from another sample of the same person, matched by shared clones. Material: PBMCs from blood, obtained on the day of vaccination. The CDR3: CASSLWRGSNQPQHF. The sequenced DNA is TGTGCCAGCAGCTTATGGAGAGGGTCGAATCAGCCCCAGCATTTT.